The rows below give T cell receptor beta chains drawn from one sample of a study of blood T cells in healthy people across ages. MiXCR was run by TCRdb on the 5' RACE reads, yielding one entry per CDR3 protein. The table has about 570,000 distinct CDR3 sequences, approximately 30% seen once; the top ten hold around 20%. Sequenced input: blood. The receptors were gathered from a woman aged 70-85 years in good health. Each CDR3 is given with its conserved first and last residue. Fields, in order: J gene, V gene, clone size, D gene, CDR3 protein, CDR3 DNA. The D gene is left open where the match is weak. Rows may omit the clone size; those that give it use once, few, many or a size class.

TRBJ2-3	TRBV12-3/TRBV12-4	few	TRBD2	CASSLAGGPGTDTQYF	TGTGCCAGCAGCCTCGCGGGGGGGCCGGGCACAGATACGCAGTATTTT
TRBJ2-5	TRBV3-1	.	TRBD2	CATERGGLLQTQYF	TGTGCTACTGAGCGGGGGGGCCTCCTTCAGACCCAGTACTTC
TRBJ2-1	TRBV7-2	few	TRBD2	CASRTSGVNEQFF	TGTGCCAGCAGGACTAGCGGGGTCAATGAGCAGTTCTTC
TRBJ1-1	TRBV3-1	.	.	CASSDPAGNRIEAFF	TGTGCCAGCAGCGACCCCGCGGGGAATAGAATTGAAGCTTTCTTT
TRBJ1-6	TRBV9	.	TRBD1	CASSRGQIYSPLHF	TGTGCCAGCAGCCGGGGACAGATCTATTCACCCCTCCACTTT
TRBJ2-7	TRBV29-1	.	.	CSVGWGRGDEQYF	TGCAGCGTTGGATGGGGCAGGGGTGACGAGCAGTACTTC
TRBJ2-5	TRBV20-1	.	TRBD1	CSARRGQGIRGETQYF	TGCAGTGCTAGACGGGGACAGGGTATAAGGGGAGAGACCCAGTACTTC
TRBJ1-2	TRBV4-3	.	.	CASSQDPGARTAGYTF	TGCGCCAGCAGCCAAGATCCGGGGGCGCGTACGGCTGGCTACACCTTC
TRBJ1-4	TRBV12-3/TRBV12-4	few	.	CASRRDRTNEKLFF	TGTGCCAGCAGACGGGACCGGACTAATGAAAAACTGTTTTTT
TRBJ2-5	TRBV11-2	.	TRBD1	CASSQDRGTETQYF	TGTGCCAGCAGCCAGGACAGGGGGACGGAGACCCAGTACTTC
TRBJ2-4	TRBV11-2	.	.	CTSSLDGRTAKNIQYF	TGTACCAGCAGCTTAGATGGTCGGACGGCCAAAAACATTCAGTACTTC
TRBJ1-4	TRBV27	few	.	CASSPVRGGHNEKLFF	TGTGCCAGCAGTCCGGTCCGAGGAGGGCATAATGAAAAACTGTTTTTT
TRBJ1-6	TRBV25-1	few	.	CASSVFQYNSPLHF	TGTGCCAGCAGTGTCTTTCAATATAATTCACCCCTCCACTTT
TRBJ2-1	TRBV7-2	few	TRBD2	CASSLYGTSGEAEQFF	TGTGCCAGCAGCTTATACGGGACTAGCGGGGAGGCTGAGCAGTTCTTC
TRBJ2-3	TRBV25-1	few	TRBD2	CASTEAGATDTQYF	TGTGCCAGCACCGAAGCGGGGGCCACAGATACGCAGTATTTT
TRBJ2-3	TRBV29-1	.	TRBD2	CSAQSSGGSPTQYF	TGCAGCGCCCAGTCTAGCGGGGGTTCTCCTACGCAGTATTTT
TRBJ2-5	TRBV7-2	once	.	CASCLGQRETQYF	TGTGCCAGCTGCCTGGGCCAGAGAGAGACCCAGTACTTC
TRBJ2-7	TRBV12-3/TRBV12-4	.	.	CASRSSDRPYEQYF	TGTGCCAGCAGATCCTCCGACAGACCCTACGAGCAGTACTTC
TRBJ1-1	TRBV15	.	.	CATSSDRGWGVGSF	.
TRBJ2-5	TRBV3-1	few	.	CASTKGETQYF	TGTGCCAGCACCAAGGGGGAGACCCAGTACTTC
TRBJ2-3	TRBV10-3	few	.	CAISESGLSTDTQYF	TGTGCCATCAGTGAGTCTGGACTTTCCACAGATACGCAGTATTTT
TRBJ1-1	TRBV9	.	TRBD1	CASSVMTGNEGRAEAFF	TGTGCCAGCAGCGTAATGACAGGGAATGAGGGTCGGGCTGAAGCTTTCTTT
TRBJ2-1	TRBV4-3	.	.	CASSQDGNSYNEQFF	TGCGCCAGCAGCCAAGATGGTAACTCCTACAATGAGCAGTTCTTC
TRBJ1-4	TRBV6-5	few	.	CASSSRLGTNEKLFF	TGTGCCAGCAGTTCCCGATTGGGAACTAATGAAAAACTGTTTTTT
TRBJ2-6	TRBV5-1	.	.	CASSFDGSLASGANVLTF	TGCGCCAGCAGCTTTGACGGGTCCCTAGCCTCTGGGGCCAACGTCCTGACTTTC
TRBJ1-3	TRBV18	few	.	CASSPDGGPGNTIYF	TGTGCCAGCTCACCGGACGGGGGGCCTGGAAACACCATATATTTT
TRBJ2-5	TRBV6-5	.	.	CASSYSTVPAETQYF	TGTGCCAGCAGTTATTCGACAGTCCCGGCGGAGACCCAGTACTTC
TRBJ1-4	TRBV4-3	.	.	CASSQARAGEKLFF	TGCGCCAGCAGCCAAGCCCGGGCCGGGGAAAAACTGTTTTTT
TRBJ2-3	TRBV20-1	.	TRBD2	CSASAAGSTDTQYF	TGCAGTGCTTCGGCAGCGGGGAGCACAGATACGCAGTATTTT
TRBJ2-5	TRBV7-2	.	.	CASKVQDAGGRETQYF	TGTGCCAGCAAAGTTCAGGACGCCGGGGGGCGAGAGACCCAGTACTTC
TRBJ1-5	TRBV12-3/TRBV12-4	.	.	CASSFWGKDQPQHF	TGTGCCAGCAGTTTCTGGGGTAAGGATCAGCCCCAGCATTTT
TRBJ2-7	TRBV29-1	few	.	CSVEVDSVAVYEQYF	TGCAGCGTTGAAGTTGACAGCGTAGCAGTCTACGAGCAGTACTTC
TRBJ1-4	TRBV18	few	.	CASSLQQGSDEKLFF	TGTGCCAGCTCCCTCCAACAGGGAAGCGACGAAAAACTGTTTTTT
TRBJ2-4	TRBV18	many	.	CASSPPSGPGGGIQYF	TGTGCCAGCTCACCACCATCCGGGCCAGGGGGAGGCATTCAGTACTTC
TRBJ2-3	TRBV5-5	.	.	CASSFGRQARRGTDTQYF	TGTGCCAGCAGCTTCGGTAGACAGGCGCGAAGGGGGACAGATACGCAGTATTTT
TRBJ1-3	TRBV20-1	few	.	CSASSFGTGNTIYF	TGCAGTGCTTCGTCCTTCGGGACTGGAAACACCATATATTTT
TRBJ1-2	TRBV29-1	.	.	CSVDAPSSYGYTF	TGCAGCGTTGATGCCCCGAGTTCCTATGGCTACACCTTC
TRBJ2-5	TRBV5-1	few	TRBD1	CASSGRTGSQETQYF	TGCGCCAGCAGCGGCCGGACAGGGTCCCAAGAGACCCAGTACTTC
TRBJ1-1	TRBV28	few	TRBD1	CASSSPGTGATEAFF	TGTGCCAGCAGTTCGCCCGGGACAGGGGCGACTGAAGCTTTCTTT
TRBJ2-5	TRBV9	few	TRBD2	CASSVTSGGETQYF	TGTGCCAGCAGCGTAACTAGCGGGGGAGAGACCCAGTACTTC
TRBJ2-6	TRBV20-1	.	TRBD1	CSASHRDSLVLGSGANVLTF	TGCAGTGCTAGTCATCGGGACAGCCTCGTTCTGGGTTCTGGGGCCAACGTCCTGACTTTC
TRBJ1-1	TRBV20-1	.	.	CSASRGSQNTEAFF	TGCAGTGCTAGTAGGGGGTCCCAGAACACTGAAGCTTTCTTT
TRBJ1-6	TRBV12-3/TRBV12-4	few	TRBD1	CASTLAGTGYFSPLHF	TGTGCCAGCACCCTGGCCGGGACAGGGTATTTTTCACCCCTCCACTTT
TRBJ2-1	TRBV4-2	.	TRBD2	CASSQAYLLAGAHEQFF	TGTGCCAGCAGCCAGGCCTACCTACTAGCGGGAGCCCATGAGCAGTTCTTC
TRBJ1-5	TRBV2	.	.	CASSDWGRGNQPQHF	TGTGCCAGCAGTGACTGGGGGCGCGGGAATCAGCCCCAGCATTTT
TRBJ2-7	TRBV7-2	.	TRBD1	CASSPEGRGKDEQYF	TGTGCCAGCAGCCCCGAAGGCAGGGGGAAGGACGAGCAGTACTTC
TRBJ2-3	TRBV5-1	.	TRBD1	CASSSPDRSPDTQYF	TGCGCCAGTTCCTCCCCGGACAGGTCGCCGGATACGCAGTATTTT
TRBJ2-1	TRBV9	few	.	CASSVQGGLAVINEQFF	TGTGCCAGCAGCGTACAAGGGGGTCTAGCGGTGATCAATGAGCAGTTCTTC
TRBJ2-3	TRBV20-1	few	.	CSARTGPSTDTQYF	TGCAGTGCGAGGACTGGTCCTAGCACAGATACGCAGTATTTT
TRBJ2-1	TRBV5-1	many	TRBD2	CASSLADSGGPRSYNEQFF	TGCGCCAGCAGCTTGGCCGATAGCGGGGGGCCTCGCTCCTACAATGAGCAGTTCTTC
TRBJ2-5	TRBV15	.	.	CATSRAPSITSKETQYF	TGTGCCACCAGCAGAGCCCCCTCGATTACTAGTAAAGAGACCCAGTACTTC
TRBJ1-2	TRBV9	.	.	CASSPIGQSYGYTF	TGTGCCAGCAGCCCCATTGGACAGTCTTATGGCTACACCTTC
TRBJ2-2	TRBV2	few	.	CASLQGANTGELFF	TGTGCCAGCTTACAGGGCGCGAACACCGGGGAGCTGTTTTTT
TRBJ2-5	TRBV10-3	.	TRBD2	CATRTSGGEQETQYF	TGTGCCACGAGGACTAGCGGGGGGGAGCAAGAGACCCAGTACTTC
TRBJ1-2	TRBV7-2	few	.	CASSLTAFNYGYTF	TGTGCCAGCAGCTTGACGGCCTTTAACTATGGCTACACCTTC
TRBJ2-7	TRBV7-2	.	.	CASSLGYRNYEQYF	TGTGCCAGCAGCTTAGGGTACAGGAATTACGAGCAGTACTTC
TRBJ2-5	TRBV7-6	few	.	CASSLENHVETQYF	TGTGCCAGCAGCTTAGAGAACCACGTGGAGACCCAGTACTTC
TRBJ2-1	TRBV7-2	.	.	CASSSRRSYNEQFF	TGTGCCAGCAGCTCACGGCGCTCCTACAATGAGCAGTTCTTC
TRBJ2-5	TRBV7-3	.	.	CASSLIPGETQYF	TGTGCCAGCAGCTTAATTCCTGGAGAGACCCAGTACTTC
TRBJ2-6	TRBV7-3	few	TRBD1	CASSFAQGWGMTGANVLTF	TGTGCCAGCAGCTTTGCACAGGGGTGGGGAATGACTGGGGCCAACGTCCTGACTTTC